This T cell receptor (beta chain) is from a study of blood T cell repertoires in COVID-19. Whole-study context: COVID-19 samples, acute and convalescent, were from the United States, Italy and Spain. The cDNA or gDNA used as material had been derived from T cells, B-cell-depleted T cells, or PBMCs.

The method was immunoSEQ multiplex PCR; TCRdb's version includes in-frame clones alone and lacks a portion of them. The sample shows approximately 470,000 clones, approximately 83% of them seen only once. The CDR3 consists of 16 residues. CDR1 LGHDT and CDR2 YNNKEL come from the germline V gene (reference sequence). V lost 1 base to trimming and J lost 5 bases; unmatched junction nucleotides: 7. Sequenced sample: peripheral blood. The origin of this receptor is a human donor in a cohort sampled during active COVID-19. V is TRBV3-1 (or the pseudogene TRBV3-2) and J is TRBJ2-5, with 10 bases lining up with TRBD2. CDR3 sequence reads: CASSQGIAGGVETQYF. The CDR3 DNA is TGTGCCAGCAGCCAAGGGATAGCGGGAGGCGTGGAGACCCAGTACTTC.